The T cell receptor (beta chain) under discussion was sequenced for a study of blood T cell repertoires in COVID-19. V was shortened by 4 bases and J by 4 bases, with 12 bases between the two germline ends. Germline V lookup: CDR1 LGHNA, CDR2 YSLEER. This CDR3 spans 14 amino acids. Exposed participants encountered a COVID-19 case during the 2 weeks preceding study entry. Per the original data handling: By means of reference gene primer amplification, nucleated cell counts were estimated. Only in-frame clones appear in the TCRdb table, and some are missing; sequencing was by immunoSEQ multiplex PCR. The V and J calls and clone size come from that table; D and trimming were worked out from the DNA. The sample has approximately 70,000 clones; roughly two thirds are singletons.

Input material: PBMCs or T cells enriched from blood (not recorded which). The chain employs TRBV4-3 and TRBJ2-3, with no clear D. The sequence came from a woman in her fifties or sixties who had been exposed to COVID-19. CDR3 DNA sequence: TGCGCCAGCAGCCTGGATACAGTCTCAGATACGCAGTATTTT. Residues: CASSLDTVSDTQYF.